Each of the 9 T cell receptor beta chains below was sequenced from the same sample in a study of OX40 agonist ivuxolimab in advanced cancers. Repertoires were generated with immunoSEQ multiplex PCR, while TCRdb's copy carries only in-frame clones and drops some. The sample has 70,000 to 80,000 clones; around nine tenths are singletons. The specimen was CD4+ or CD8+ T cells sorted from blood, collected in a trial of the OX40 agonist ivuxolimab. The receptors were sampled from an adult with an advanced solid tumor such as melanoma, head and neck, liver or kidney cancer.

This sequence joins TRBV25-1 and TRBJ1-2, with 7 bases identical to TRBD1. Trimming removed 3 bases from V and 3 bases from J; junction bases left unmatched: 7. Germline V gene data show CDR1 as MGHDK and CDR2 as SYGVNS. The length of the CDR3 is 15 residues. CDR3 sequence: CASSERAGTDYGYTF. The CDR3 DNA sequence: TGTGCCAGCAGTGAGCGCGCTGGGACAGACTATGGCTACACCTTC.

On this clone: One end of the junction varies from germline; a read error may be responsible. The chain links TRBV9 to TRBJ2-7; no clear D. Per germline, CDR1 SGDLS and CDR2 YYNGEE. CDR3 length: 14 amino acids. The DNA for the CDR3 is TGTGCCAGCAGCGTAGAGGACCTGTCCTCCGAGCAGTACTTC. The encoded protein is CASSVEDLSSEQYF.

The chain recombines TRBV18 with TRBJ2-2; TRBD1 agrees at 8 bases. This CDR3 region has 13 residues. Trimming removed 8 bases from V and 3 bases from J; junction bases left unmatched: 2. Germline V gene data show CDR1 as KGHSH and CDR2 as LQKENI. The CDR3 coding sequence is TGTGCCAGCCTACAGGGGGACACCGGGGAGCTGTTTTTT. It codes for CASLQGDTGELFF.

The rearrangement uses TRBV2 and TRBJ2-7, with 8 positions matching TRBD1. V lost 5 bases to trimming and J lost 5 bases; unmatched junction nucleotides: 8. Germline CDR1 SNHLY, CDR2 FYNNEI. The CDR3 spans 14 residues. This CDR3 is CASSLDRDGHEQYF. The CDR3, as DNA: TGTGCCAGCAGTTTGGACAGGGATGGCCACGAGCAGTACTTC.

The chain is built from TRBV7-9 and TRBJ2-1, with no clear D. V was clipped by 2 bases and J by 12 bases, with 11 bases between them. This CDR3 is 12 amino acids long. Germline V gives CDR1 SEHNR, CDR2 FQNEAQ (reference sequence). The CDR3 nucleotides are TGTGCCAGCAGCTTATATGGAGTAAGGCAGTTCTTC. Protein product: CASSLYGVRQFF.

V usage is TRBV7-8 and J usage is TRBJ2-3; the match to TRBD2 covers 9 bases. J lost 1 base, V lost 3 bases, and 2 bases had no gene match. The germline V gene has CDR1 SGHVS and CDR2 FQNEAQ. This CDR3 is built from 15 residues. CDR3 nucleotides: TGTGCCAGCAGCTTTTTAGCGGGGGGCACAGATACGCAGTATTTT. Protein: CASSFLAGGTDTQYF.

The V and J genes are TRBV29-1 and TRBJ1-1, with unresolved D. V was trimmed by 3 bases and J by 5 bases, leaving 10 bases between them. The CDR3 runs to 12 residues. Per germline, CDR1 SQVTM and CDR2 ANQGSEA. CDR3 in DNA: TGCAGCGTTGACAGGACGCGGACTGAAGCTTTCTTT. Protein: CSVDRTRTEAFF.

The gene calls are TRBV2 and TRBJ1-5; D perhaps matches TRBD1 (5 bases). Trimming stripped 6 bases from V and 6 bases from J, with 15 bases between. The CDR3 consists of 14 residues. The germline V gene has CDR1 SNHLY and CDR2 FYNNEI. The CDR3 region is CASSRDPGGQPQHF. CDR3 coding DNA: TGTGCCAGCAGCAGGGACCCTGGAGGTCAGCCCCAGCATTTT.

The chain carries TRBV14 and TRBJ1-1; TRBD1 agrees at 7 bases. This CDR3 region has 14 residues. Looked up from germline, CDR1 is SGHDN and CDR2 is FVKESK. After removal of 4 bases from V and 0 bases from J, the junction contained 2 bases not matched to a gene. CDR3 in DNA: TGTGCCAGCAGCCCCGGGACAGTGAACACTGAAGCTTTCTTT. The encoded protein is CASSPGTVNTEAFF.